The 7 T cell receptor beta chains given below trace back to one sample, sequenced in a study of neoadjuvant anti-PD-1 for oral cavity cancer. This table comes from immunoSEQ multiplex PCR, and its TCRdb copy is limited to in-frame clones, with some not included. The sample holds tens of thousands of clones, around 83% seen once. Sequenced material: PBMCs, taken before nivolumab (anti-PD-1) treatment. Receptors originate from a person aged 40 to 85 with oral cavity squamous cell carcinoma.

The V call is TRBV27, the J call TRBJ2-1, with a possible D match to TRBD2 (6 bases). There are 14 residues in the CDR3. Trimming removed 8 bases at V and 4 bases at J, with 15 bases between. Germline V gives CDR1 MNHEY, CDR2 SMNVEV (reference sequence). The CDR3 here is CASSNKGLYNEQFF. In DNA form, the CDR3 reads TGTGCCAGCTCGAACAAGGGACTTTACAATGAGCAGTTCTTC.

The chain employs TRBV7-3 and TRBJ2-6; no reliable D call. This CDR3 region has 15 residues. The germline CDR1 and CDR2 sequences are SGHTA and FQGTGA. Trimming cost V 3 bases and J 0 bases, with 6 bases left between them. CDR3 protein: CASSLFGSGANVLTF. Here the CDR3 DNA reads TGTGCCAGCAGCTTGTTTGGCTCTGGGGCCAACGTCCTGACTTTC.

A word on this clone: The sample contains more than one DNA sequence encoding this CDR3. The chain carries TRBV9 and TRBJ1-3, with D perhaps matching TRBD1 (6 bases). Germline CDR1 and CDR2: SGDLS and YYNGEE. The CDR3 has 14 amino acids. V lost 2 bases and J 2 bases, leaving 8 bases between the germline ends. The CDR3 nucleotides are TGTGCCAGCAGCGTGGCAGGGGCTGGAAACACCATATATTTT. Encoded protein: CASSVAGAGNTIYF.

The genes are TRBV19 and TRBJ1-2, with TRBD1 matching over 7 bases. Germline CDR1 reads LNHDA; CDR2 reads SQIVND (reference sequence). V was pared by 4 bases and J by 2 bases, with 7 bases of the junction left unmatched. CDR3 size: 15 residues. CDR3: CASSTLGQTNYGYTF. The CDR3 nucleotides read TGTGCCAGTAGTACACTGGGACAGACAAACTATGGCTACACCTTC.

This sequence joins TRBV6-1 and TRBJ2-7, with 7 bases identical to TRBD2. The V gene end was trimmed by 4 bases and the J gene end by 7 bases; junction bases not matched to a gene: 10. Germline lookup yields CDR1 MNHNS and CDR2 SASEGT. The CDR3 runs to 14 residues. CDR3 region: CASSVWQVGGEQYF. The CDR3 nucleotides read TGTGCCAGCAGTGTCTGGCAGGTGGGGGGGGAGCAGTACTTC.

The V call is TRBV7-2, the J call TRBJ1-6; 7 bases align to TRBD1. There are 18 residues in the CDR3. Germline assignment: CDR1 SGHTA and CDR2 FQGNSA. V dropped 5 bases and J dropped 0; count of bases not matched to a gene: 10. The CDR3 coding sequence is TGTGCCAGCAGCATCAGGGGGTATCTGAGCTCCTATAATTCACCCCTCCACTTT. The encoded protein is CASSIRGYLSSYNSPLHF. Full variable domain (outside the CDR3, taken from reference TRBV7-2 and TRBJ1-6): GAGVSQSPSNKVTEKGKDVELRCDPISGHTALYWYRQSLGQGLEFLIYFQGNSAPDKSGLPSDRFSAERTGGSVSTLTIQRTQQEDSAVYLCASSIRGYLSSYNSPLHFGNGTRLTVT.

V usage is TRBV28 and J usage is TRBJ1-5; 9 bases match TRBD1. J was trimmed by 6 bases and V by 8 bases; bases with no gene match: 14. The CDR3 length is 16 residues. Germline CDR1 reads MDHEN; CDR2 reads SYDVKM. CDR3 in amino acids: CASQFASGTGIQPQHF. The CDR3 DNA is TGTGCCAGCCAATTTGCTTCCGGGACAGGGATTCAGCCCCAGCATTTT.